This T cell receptor (beta chain) was documented in a study of CD8 T cells in ankylosing spondylitis. Germline CDR1 GTSNPN, CDR2 SVGIG (reference sequence). The CDR3 length is 16 residues. After removal of 4 bases from V and 8 bases from J, the junction contained 12 bases not matched to a gene. This clonotype has more than one count but fewer than ten. What it binds is unknown. The study, taken as a whole, reports: It was reported that disease-linked clones were significantly enriched in matched ankylosing spondylitis synovial fluid. In ankylosing spondylitis blood, a motif of roughly 8 highly homologous TCR beta variants appeared characteristic.

The authors made TCR beta libraries by quantitative 5'-RACE with molecular barcodes. TCRdb itself ran the 5' RACE reads through MiXCR, one entry per CDR3 protein. The table includes approximately 260,000 distinct CDR3 sequences, 15% to 20% detected once. The source of this sequence is a male donor with ankylosing spondylitis or in good health (not recorded which). V usage is TRBV30 and J usage is TRBJ2-2; 11 bases are a match to TRBD2. The sequenced material came from blood, either unsorted or a sorted T cell fraction (not recorded which). CDR3 residues: CAWTPLAGVEWGELFF. DNA of the CDR3: TGTGCCTGGACCCCACTAGCGGGAGTTGAATGGGGGGAGCTGTTTTTT.